This passage covers 2 T cell receptor beta chains from one sample sequenced in a study of control samples from healthy donors and cancer patients. Produced via immunoSEQ multiplex PCR; TCRdb's table is partial and in-frame only. Of 45,000 to 60,000 clones in the sample, around 94% were seen once. The specimen was blood. These receptors came from a man aged 30 to 45 in good health.

The chain combines TRBV7-2 with TRBJ1-6; 8 bases map to TRBD1. V shed 4 bases and J 7 bases; nucleotides not matched to a gene: 3. Germline V gene sequence: CDR1 SGHTA, CDR2 FQGNSA. The CDR3 extends over 14 amino acids. The CDR3 DNA is TGTGCCAGCAGCTCGGACAGGGCCAATTCACCCCTCCACTTT. This codes for CASSSDRANSPLHF.

V usage is TRBV11-2 and J usage is TRBJ1-4; the D gene is possibly TRBD1 (6 bases). V was clipped by 1 base and J by 5 bases, with 20 bases between them. This CDR3 has 18 residues. Per germline, CDR1 SGHAT and CDR2 FQNNGV. The CDR3 bases are TGTGCCAGCAGCTTAGCAGGGGAGCCTCTCCTGGTGAATGAAAAACTGTTTTTT. Protein: CASSLAGEPLLVNEKLFF. Full variable domain (rest looked up from reference TRBV11-2 and TRBJ1-4): EAGVAQSPRYKIIEKRQSVAFWCNPISGHATLYWYQQILGQGPKLLIQFQNNGVVDDSQLPKDRFSAERLKGVDSTLKIQPAKLEDSAVYLCASSLAGEPLLVNEKLFFGSGTQLSVL.